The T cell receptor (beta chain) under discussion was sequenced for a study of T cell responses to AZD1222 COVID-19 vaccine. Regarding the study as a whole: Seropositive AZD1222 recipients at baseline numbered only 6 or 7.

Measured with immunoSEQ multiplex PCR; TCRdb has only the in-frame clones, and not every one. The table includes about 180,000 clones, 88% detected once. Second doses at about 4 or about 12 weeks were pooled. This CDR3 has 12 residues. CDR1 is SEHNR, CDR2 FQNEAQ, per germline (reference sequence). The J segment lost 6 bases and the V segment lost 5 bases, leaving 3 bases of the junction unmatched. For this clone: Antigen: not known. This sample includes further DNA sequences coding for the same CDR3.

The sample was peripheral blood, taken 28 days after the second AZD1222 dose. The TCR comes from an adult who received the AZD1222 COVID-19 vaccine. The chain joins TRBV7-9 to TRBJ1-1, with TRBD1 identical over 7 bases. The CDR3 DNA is TGTGCCAGCAGCCCTGGGACAGCTGAAGCTTTCTTT. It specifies CASSPGTAEAFF.